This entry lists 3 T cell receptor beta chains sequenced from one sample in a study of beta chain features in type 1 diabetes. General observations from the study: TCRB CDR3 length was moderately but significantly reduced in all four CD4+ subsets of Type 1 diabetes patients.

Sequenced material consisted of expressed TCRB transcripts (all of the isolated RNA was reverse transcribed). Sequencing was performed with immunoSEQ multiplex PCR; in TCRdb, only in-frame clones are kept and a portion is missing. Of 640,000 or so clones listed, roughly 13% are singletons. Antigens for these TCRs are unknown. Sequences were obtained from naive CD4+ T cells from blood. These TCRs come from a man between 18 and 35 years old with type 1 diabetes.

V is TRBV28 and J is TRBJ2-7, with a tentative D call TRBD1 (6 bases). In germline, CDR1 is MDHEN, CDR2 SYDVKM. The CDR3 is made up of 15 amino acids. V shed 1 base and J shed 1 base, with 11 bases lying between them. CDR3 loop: CASSLLTQGSYEQYF. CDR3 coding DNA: TGTGCCAGCAGTTTATTGACTCAGGGGTCCTACGAGCAGTACTTC. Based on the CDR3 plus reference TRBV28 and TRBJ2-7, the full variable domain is DVKVTQSSRYLVKRTGEKVFLECVQDMDHENMFWYRQDPGLGLRLIYFSYDVKMKEKGDIPEGYSVSREKKERFSLILESASTNQTSMYLCASSLLTQGSYEQYFGPGTRLTVT.

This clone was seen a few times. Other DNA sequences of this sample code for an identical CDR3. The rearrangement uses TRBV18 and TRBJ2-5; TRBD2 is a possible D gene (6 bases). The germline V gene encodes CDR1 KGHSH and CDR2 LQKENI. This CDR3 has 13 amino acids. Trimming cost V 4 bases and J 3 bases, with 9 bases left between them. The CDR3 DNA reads TGTGCCAGCTCACAGGGACTTGAAGAGACCCAGTACTTC. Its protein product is CASSQGLEETQYF.

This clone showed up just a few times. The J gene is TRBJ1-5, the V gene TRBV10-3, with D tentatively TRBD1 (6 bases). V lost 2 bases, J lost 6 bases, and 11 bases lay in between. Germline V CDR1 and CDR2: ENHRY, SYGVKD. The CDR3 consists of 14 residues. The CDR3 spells CAISEIEDSQPQHF. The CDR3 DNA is TGTGCCATCAGTGAGATCGAGGACAGTCAGCCCCAGCATTTT.